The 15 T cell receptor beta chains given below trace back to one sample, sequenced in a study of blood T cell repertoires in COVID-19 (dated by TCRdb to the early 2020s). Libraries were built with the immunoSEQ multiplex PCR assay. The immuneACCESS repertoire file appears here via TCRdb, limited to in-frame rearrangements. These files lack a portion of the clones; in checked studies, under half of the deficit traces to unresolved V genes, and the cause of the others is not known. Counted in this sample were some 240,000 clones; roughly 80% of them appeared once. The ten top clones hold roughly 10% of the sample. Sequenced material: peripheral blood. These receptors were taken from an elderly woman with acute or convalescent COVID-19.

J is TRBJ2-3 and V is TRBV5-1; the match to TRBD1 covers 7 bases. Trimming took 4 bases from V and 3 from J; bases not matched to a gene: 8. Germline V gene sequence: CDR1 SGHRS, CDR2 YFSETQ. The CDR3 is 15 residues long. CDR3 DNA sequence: TGCGCCAGCAGCACCCGACAGGGTAGAACAGATACGCAGTATTTT. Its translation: CASSTRQGRTDTQYF.

CDR3 sequence (DNA): TGTGCCAGCTCTCCGACAGGGGCCAAAAACATTCAGTACTTC. Translation gives CASSPTGAKNIQYF. The genes are TRBV18 and TRBJ2-4; 7 bases are shared with TRBD1. The germline CDR1 and CDR2 sequences are KGHSH and LQKENI. CDR3 length: 14 residues. V shed 6 bases and J 1 base; nucleotides not matched to a gene: 3.

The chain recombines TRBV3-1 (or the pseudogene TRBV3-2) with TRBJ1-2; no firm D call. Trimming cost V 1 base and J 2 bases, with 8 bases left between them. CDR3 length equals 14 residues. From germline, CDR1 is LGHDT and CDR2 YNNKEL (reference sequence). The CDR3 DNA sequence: TGTGCCAGCAGCCAAGTGGTCAGGAACTATGGCTACACCTTC. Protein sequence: CASSQVVRNYGYTF.

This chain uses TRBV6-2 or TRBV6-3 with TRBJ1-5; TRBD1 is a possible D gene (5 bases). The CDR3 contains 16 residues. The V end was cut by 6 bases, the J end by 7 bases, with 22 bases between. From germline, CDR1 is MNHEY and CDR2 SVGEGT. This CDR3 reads CASSPRWGEQGQPQHF. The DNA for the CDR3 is TGTGCCAGCAGCCCTCGGTGGGGGGAGCAAGGACAGCCCCAGCATTTT.

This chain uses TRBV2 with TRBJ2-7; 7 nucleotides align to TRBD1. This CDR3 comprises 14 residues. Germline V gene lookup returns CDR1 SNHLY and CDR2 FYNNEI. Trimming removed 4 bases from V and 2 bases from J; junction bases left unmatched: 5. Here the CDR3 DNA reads TGTGCCAGCAGTGCCCGGACAGGTACCTACGAGCAGTACTTC. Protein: CASSARTGTYEQYF. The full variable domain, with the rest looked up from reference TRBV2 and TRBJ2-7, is EPEVTQTPSHQVTQMGQEVILRCVPISNHLYFYWYRQILGQKVEFLVSFYNNEISEKSEIFDDQFSVERPDGSNFTLKIRSTKLEDSAMYFCASSARTGTYEQYFGPGTRLTVT.

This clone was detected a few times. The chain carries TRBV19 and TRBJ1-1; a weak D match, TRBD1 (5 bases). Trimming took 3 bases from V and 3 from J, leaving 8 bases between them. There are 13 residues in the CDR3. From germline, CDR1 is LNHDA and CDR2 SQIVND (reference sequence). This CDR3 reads CASSMARDTEAFF. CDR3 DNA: TGTGCCAGTAGTATGGCCAGGGACACTGAAGCTTTCTTT. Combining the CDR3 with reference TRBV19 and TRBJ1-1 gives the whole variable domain DGGITQSPKYLFRKEGQNVTLSCEQNLNHDAMYWYRQDPGQGLRLIYYSQIVNDFQKGDIAEGYSVSREKKESFPLTVTSAQKNPTAFYLCASSMARDTEAFFGQGTRLTVV.

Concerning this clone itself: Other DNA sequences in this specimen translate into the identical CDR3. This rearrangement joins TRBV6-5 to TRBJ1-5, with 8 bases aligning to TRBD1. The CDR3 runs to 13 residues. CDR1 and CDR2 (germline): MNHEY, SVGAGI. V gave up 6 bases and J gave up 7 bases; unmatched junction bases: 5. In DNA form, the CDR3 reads TGTGCCAGCAGGGGTCGACAGGGGCAGCCCCAGCATTTT. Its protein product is CASRGRQGQPQHF.

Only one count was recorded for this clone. The CDR3 DNA reads as TGTGCCAGCAGCGTAGACGGTAGTGAGCAGTTCTTC. Its translation: CASSVDGSEQFF. This rearrangement joins TRBV9 to TRBJ2-1; the D is unclear. CDR3 length: 12 residues. Trimming stripped 0 bases from V and 9 bases from J, with 7 bases between. The germline V gene encodes CDR1 SGDLS and CDR2 YYNGEE. Full variable domain (remainder filled in from reference TRBV9 and TRBJ2-1): DSGVTQTPKHLITATGQRVTLRCSPRSGDLSVYWYQQSLDQGLQFLIQYYNGEERAKGNILERFSAQQFPDLHSELNLSSLELGDSALYFCASSVDGSEQFFGPGTRLTVL.

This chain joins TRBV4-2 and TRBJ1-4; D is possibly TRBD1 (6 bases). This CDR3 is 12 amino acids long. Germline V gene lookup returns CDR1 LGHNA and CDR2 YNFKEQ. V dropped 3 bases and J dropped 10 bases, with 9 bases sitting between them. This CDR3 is CASSHEGVKLFF. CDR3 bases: TGTGCCAGCAGCCATGAGGGGGTAAAACTGTTTTTT.

CDR3 loop: CASSRDRDTEAFF. The CDR3 DNA is TGTGCCAGCAGCCGCGACAGGGATACTGAAGCTTTCTTT. The V and J genes are TRBV4-2 and TRBJ1-1; 7 bases are a match to TRBD1. The CDR3 has 13 residues. Germline V gives CDR1 LGHNA, CDR2 YNFKEQ. The junction had 4 bases not matched to a gene; V was cut back by 4 bases and J by 5 bases.

The CDR3 reads CAWGQNTEAFF. CDR3 nucleotide sequence: TGTGCCTGGGGACAGAACACTGAAGCTTTCTTT. The rearrangement joins TRBV30 to TRBJ1-1, with a weak D call TRBD1 (5 bases). This CDR3 has 11 residues. Per the germline V gene, CDR1 is GTSNPN and CDR2 is SVGIG (reference sequence). The V end lost 5 bases, the J end lost 1 base, and 5 bases lay between the germline ends. The entire variable domain, with the rest obtained from reference TRBV30 and TRBJ1-1, is as follows: SQTIHQWPATLVQPVGSPLSLECTVEGTSNPNLYWYRQAAGRGLQLLFYSVGIGQISSEVPQNLSASRPQDRQFILSSKKLLLSDSGFYLCAWGQNTEAFFGQGTRLTVV.

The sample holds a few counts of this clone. CDR3 protein: CASSPGQGRKAFF. In DNA form, the CDR3 reads TGTGCCAGCAGCCCCGGACAGGGGAGGAAGGCTTTCTTT. This chain links TRBV14 with TRBJ1-1; 9 bases align to TRBD1. The CDR3 totals 13 residues. V lost 4 bases and J lost 11; bases outside the gene matches: 8. The germline V gene encodes CDR1 SGHDN and CDR2 FVKESK.

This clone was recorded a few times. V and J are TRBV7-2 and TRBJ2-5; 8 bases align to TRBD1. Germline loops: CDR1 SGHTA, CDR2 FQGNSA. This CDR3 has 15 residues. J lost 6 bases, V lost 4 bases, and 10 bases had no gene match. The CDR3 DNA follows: TGTGCCAGCAGCTCGGAGACAGGGGTTTTGAAGACCCAGTACTTC. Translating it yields CASSSETGVLKTQYF.

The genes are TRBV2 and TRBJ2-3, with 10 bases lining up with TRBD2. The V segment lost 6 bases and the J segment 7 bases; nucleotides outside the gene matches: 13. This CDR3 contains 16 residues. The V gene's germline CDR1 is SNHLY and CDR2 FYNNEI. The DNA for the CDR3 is TGTGCCAGCAGAGACCCTAGCGGGGGTTCTGTTTATACGCAGTATTTT. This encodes CASRDPSGGSVYTQYF. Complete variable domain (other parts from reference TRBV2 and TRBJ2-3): EPEVTQTPSHQVTQMGQEVILRCVPISNHLYFYWYRQILGQKVEFLVSFYNNEISEKSEIFDDQFSVERPDGSNFTLKIRSTKLEDSAMYFCASRDPSGGSVYTQYFGPGTRLTVL.

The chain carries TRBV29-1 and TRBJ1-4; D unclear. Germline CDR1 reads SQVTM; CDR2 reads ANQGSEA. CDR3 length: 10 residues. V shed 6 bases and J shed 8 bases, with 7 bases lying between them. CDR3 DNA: TGCAGCGTCGGTCACGAAAAACTGTTTTTT. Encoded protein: CSVGHEKLFF.